This TCR beta chain was identified in a study of control samples from healthy donors and cancer patients. The data were produced by immunoSEQ multiplex PCR, yet TCRdb's version contains in-frame clones alone and is incomplete. This repertoire shows approximately 97,000 clones, just over 90% found once; its top ten account for 2% to 2.5%. Material: blood. The receptor comes from a woman aged 18-35 years in good health.

The CDR3 coding sequence is TGCAGCGACCCGGGACTAGCGGATTACGATACCTACGAGCAGTACTTC. The encoded protein is CSDPGLADYDTYEQYF. The V and J genes are TRBV29-1 and TRBJ2-7; 11 bases are a match to TRBD2. V was clipped by 7 bases and J by 2 bases; unmatched bases: 13. The CDR3 runs 16 residues. Per the germline V gene, CDR1 is SQVTM and CDR2 is ANQGSEA.